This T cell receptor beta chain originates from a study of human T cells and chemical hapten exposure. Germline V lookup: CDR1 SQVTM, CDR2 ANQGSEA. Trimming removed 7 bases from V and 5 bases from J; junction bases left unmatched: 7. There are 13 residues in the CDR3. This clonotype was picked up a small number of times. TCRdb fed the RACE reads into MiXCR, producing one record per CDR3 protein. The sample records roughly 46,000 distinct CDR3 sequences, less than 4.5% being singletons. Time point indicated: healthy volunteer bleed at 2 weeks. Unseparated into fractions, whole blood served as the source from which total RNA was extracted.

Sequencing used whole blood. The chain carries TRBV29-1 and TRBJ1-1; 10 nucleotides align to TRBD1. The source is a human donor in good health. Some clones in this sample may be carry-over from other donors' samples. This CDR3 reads CSARTGGMTEAFF. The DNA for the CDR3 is TGCAGCGCTCGGACAGGGGGTATGACTGAAGCTTTCTTT. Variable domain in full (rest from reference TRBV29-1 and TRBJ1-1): SAVISQKPSRDICQRGTSLTIQCQVDSQVTMMFWYRQQPGQSLTLIATANQGSEATYESGFVIDKFPISRPNLTFSTLTVSNMSPEDSSIYLCSARTGGMTEAFFGQGTRLTVV.